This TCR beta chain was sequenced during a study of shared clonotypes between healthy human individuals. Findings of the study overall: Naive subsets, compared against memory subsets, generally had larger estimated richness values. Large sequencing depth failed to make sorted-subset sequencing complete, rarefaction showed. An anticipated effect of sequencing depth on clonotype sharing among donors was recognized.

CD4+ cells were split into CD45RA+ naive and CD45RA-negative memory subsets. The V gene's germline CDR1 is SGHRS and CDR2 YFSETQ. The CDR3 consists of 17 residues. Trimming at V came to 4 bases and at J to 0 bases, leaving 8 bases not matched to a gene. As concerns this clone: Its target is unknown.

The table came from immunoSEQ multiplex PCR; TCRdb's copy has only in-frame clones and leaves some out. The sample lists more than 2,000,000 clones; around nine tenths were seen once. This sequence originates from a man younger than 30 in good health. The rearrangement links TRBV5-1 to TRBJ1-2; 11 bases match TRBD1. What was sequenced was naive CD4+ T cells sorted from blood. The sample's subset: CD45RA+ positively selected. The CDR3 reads CASSTKGQGAANYGYTF. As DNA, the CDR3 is TGCGCCAGCAGCACCAAAGGACAGGGGGCAGCTAACTATGGCTACACCTTC.